This T cell receptor beta chain was identified during a study of identical twins. Whole-study findings and limits: Partial confounding of zero-insertion analyses by invariant MAIT and iNKT cells was possible. Excess sharing between twins was weaker in beta out-of-frame sequences. Abundant beta clonotypes from cord blood bore fewer insertions; memory repertoires lacked this pattern.

Trimming removed 4 bases from V and 1 base from J, with 10 bases in between. This CDR3 contains 13 residues. CDR1 and CDR2 (germline): SQVTM, ANQGSEA. TCRdb processed the 5' RACE reads anew with MiXCR; each CDR3 protein has one entry. This table holds about 450,000 distinct CDR3 sequences, roughly 18% found once. Worth noting for this clonotype: Its specificity is not known.

This receptor was taken from a man aged 45-60 years in good health. The chain has TRBV29-1 and TRBJ2-5, with D possibly TRBD2 on 5 matching bases. The sequenced sample was naive T cells sorted from blood. The CDR3 DNA reads as TGCAGCGTTGGGGTAGCGTCCCAAGAGACCCAGTACTTC. This gives the protein CSVGVASQETQYF.